One sample yielded the 14 T cell receptor beta chains listed below, sequenced in a study of T cells in Graves' hyperthyroidism and ophthalmopathy. Amplification of TCR beta CDR3 regions used RNA as the template. With the HTBI primer set, the TCR CDR3 went through a first round of RT-PCR. Using its own MiXCR run on the multiplex PCR reads, TCRdb lists one record per CDR3 protein. The profile shows 94,000 or so distinct CDR3 sequences, around 50% of them singletons. Sequencing was performed on blood. These receptors were collected from a woman between 35 and 50 years old with Graves' hyperthyroidism.

This clonotype was recorded once. This sequence joins TRBV20-1 and TRBJ2-1; 7 nucleotides match TRBD2. Germline CDR1 and CDR2: DFQATT and SNEGSKA (reference sequence). The CDR3 extends over 14 amino acids. The ends lost 2 bases at V and 8 bases at J; junction bases unmatched: 9. CDR3 amino acids: CSARRGGSIDEQFF. The CDR3 bases are TGCAGTGCTAGACGGGGCGGGAGCATCGATGAGCAGTTCTTC.

This chain joins TRBV2 and TRBJ1-6; D is unclear. There are 13 residues in the CDR3. The germline V gene encodes CDR1 SNHLY and CDR2 FYNNEI. V was shortened by 0 bases and J by 14 bases, with 11 bases between the two germline ends. This CDR3 is CASSEAPEATLHF. CDR3 in DNA: TGTGCCAGCAGTGAAGCGCCCGAAGCGACCCTCCACTTT. The variable domain in full, completed from reference TRBV2 and TRBJ1-6, reads EPEVTQTPSHQVTQMGQEVILRCVPISNHLYFYWYRQILGQKVEFLVSFYNNEISEKSEIFDDQFSVERPDGSNFTLKIRSTKLEDSAMYFCASSEAPEATLHFGNGTRLTVT.

This clonotype was seen repeatedly, ten times or more. The chain combines TRBV28 with TRBJ2-2; 7 bases fit TRBD1. Germline-derived CDR1 and CDR2 are MDHEN and SYDVKM. This CDR3 spans 15 amino acids. With 5 bases clipped from V and 7 bases from J, the junction kept 10 bases outside the gene matches. The CDR3 loop is CASSIQWTGGGELFF. The CDR3 DNA follows: TGTGCCAGCAGTATTCAATGGACAGGCGGCGGGGAGCTGTTTTTT.

In this sample, this clonotype turned up many times. The chain uses TRBV2 and TRBJ1-4; 9 nucleotides match TRBD1. CDR3 length: 15 residues. From germline, CDR1 is SNHLY and CDR2 FYNNEI. V gave up 4 bases and J gave up 7 bases; unmatched junction bases: 7. CDR3 loop: CASSVRDRESEKLFF. The CDR3 region has the DNA TGTGCCAGCAGTGTCCGGGACAGGGAAAGTGAAAAACTGTTTTTT.

The chain recombines TRBV7-7 with TRBJ2-2; 7 bases agree with TRBD1. This CDR3 spans 14 amino acids. CDR1 is SSHAT and CDR2 is FNYEAQ in the germline V gene (reference sequence). The V and J ends lost 4 bases and 3 bases, in that order; junction bases with no gene match: 2. Written as DNA, the CDR3 is TGTGCCAGCAGCTCCGGGACAGACACCGGGGAGCTGTTTTTT. It encodes CASSSGTDTGELFF.

The chain uses TRBV5-6 and TRBJ2-7; D gene uncertain. The CDR3 totals 12 residues. The V gene lost 0 bases and the J gene lost 4 bases, with 5 bases spanning the gap. Germline V gives CDR1 SGHDT, CDR2 YYEEEE. In DNA form, the CDR3 reads TGTGCCAGCAGCTTGGGCTATTACGAGCAGTACTTC. Translated: CASSLGYYEQYF.

CDR3 nucleotides: TGTGCCAGCAGAGGTGAAGGGGTGGACGTCTCACCCCTCCACTTT. This codes for CASRGEGVDVSPLHF. The chain carries TRBV9 and TRBJ1-6, with D possibly matching TRBD1 (5 bases). Trimming left V 5 bases short and J 10 bases short, with 19 bases between. The CDR3 contains 15 residues. CDR1 and CDR2 (germline): SGDLS, YYNGEE.

In this sample, this clonotype turned up a few times. The rearrangement joins TRBV29-1 to TRBJ1-1, with 9 bases aligning to TRBD1. In germline, CDR1 is SQVTM, CDR2 ANQGSEA. This CDR3 is built from 14 residues. Trimming removed 4 bases from V and 5 bases from J; junction bases left unmatched: 8. CDR3 protein: CSVGGGDRATEAFF. The CDR3 coding sequence is TGCAGCGTTGGGGGGGGGGACAGGGCAACTGAAGCTTTCTTT.

With respect to this clonotype: The germline gene is not matched at one end of the junction; a read error may be the cause. The genes are TRBV2 and TRBJ2-7; D perhaps matches TRBD2 (5 bases). The CDR3 is 14 residues long. The germline V gene encodes CDR1 SNHLY and CDR2 FYNNEI. The CDR3 DNA reads TGTGCCAGCGGTGATGCTAGCAGGTTCTACGAGCAGTACTTC. It translates to CASGDASRFYEQYF.

The chain employs TRBV7-3 and TRBJ1-3; 8 bases agree with TRBD1. Per the germline V gene, CDR1 is SGHTA and CDR2 is FQGTGA. CDR3 length equals 16 residues. Unmatched junction bases numbered 8, after V lost 5 bases and J lost 2 bases. CDR3 residues: CASSRDRGGTGNTIYF. The CDR3 bases are TGTGCCAGCAGCCGAGACAGGGGAGGAACTGGAAACACCATATATTTT. Full variable domain (missing parts from reference TRBV7-3 and TRBJ1-3): GAGVSQTPSNKVTEKGKYVELRCDPISGHTALYWYRQSLGQGPEFLIYFQGTGAADDSGLPNDRFFAVRPEGSVSTLKIQRTERGDSAVYLCASSRDRGGTGNTIYFGEGSWLTVV.

This clonotype was detected ten times or more. The rearrangement links TRBV7-6 to TRBJ2-6; D is uncertain. Germline V gene lookup returns CDR1 SGHVS and CDR2 FNYEAQ. This CDR3 region has 14 residues. V lost 4 bases and J lost 1, with 5 bases in between. The CDR3 protein is CASSWFSGANVLTF. The CDR3 coding sequence is TGTGCCAGCAGCTGGTTTTCTGGGGCCAACGTCCTGACTTTC.

At least ten counts were recorded for this clonotype. V usage is TRBV5-1 and J usage is TRBJ2-2, with D unresolved. This CDR3 has 13 amino acids. Germline V gene data show CDR1 as SGHRS and CDR2 as YFSETQ. V lost 0 bases to trimming and J lost 4 bases, with 4 bases between them. In nucleotides, the CDR3 is TGCGCCAGCAGCTTGGGCCTCACCGGGGAGCTGTTTTTT. Its protein is CASSLGLTGELFF.

J is TRBJ1-1 and V is TRBV18, with TRBD1 as a possible D gene (6 bases). V shed 3 bases and J shed 1 base, with 6 bases lying between them. The CDR3 sequence is 13 residues long. From germline, CDR1 is KGHSH and CDR2 LQKENI. Here the CDR3 reads CASSPTGNTEAFF. CDR3 DNA: TGTGCCAGCTCACCGACAGGGAACACTGAAGCTTTCTTT.

This clonotype was observed many times. The chain employs TRBV7-9 and TRBJ2-5, with D hard to call. Trimming shortened V by 4 bases and J by 4 bases, and 4 bases separated the two germline ends. The CDR3 is 11 amino acids. Germline lookup yields CDR1 SEHNR and CDR2 FQNEAQ (reference sequence). The CDR3 bases are TGTGCCAGCAGCTCGGGAGAGACCCAGTACTTC. Protein product: CASSSGETQYF.